This record covers a single T cell receptor beta chain. Its cognate antigen is unknown. These data come from a study of OX40 agonist ivuxolimab in advanced cancers. Across the study: Six ivuxolimab dose levels, 0.01 to 10 mg/kg, were given intravenously every 2 weeks.

The study, taken as a whole, reports: Clonal expansion was seen in CD4+ and CD8+ blood T cells by week 6 at 0.1 to 3.0 mg/kg.

The CDR3 covers 15 residues. The V gene's germline CDR1 is ENHRY and CDR2 SYGVKD. Trimming at V came to 0 bases and at J to 2 bases, leaving 4 bases not matched to a gene. Measured with immunoSEQ multiplex PCR; TCRdb has only the in-frame clones, and not every one. The table has 90,000 or so clones, 80% to 95% seen once. The origin of this receptor is an adult with an advanced solid tumor such as melanoma, head and neck, liver or kidney cancer. This chain connects TRBV10-3 to TRBJ2-7, with 7 bases fitting TRBD1. This sample comprised CD4+ or CD8+ T cells sorted from blood, obtained in a trial of the OX40 agonist ivuxolimab. The CDR3 DNA is TGTGCCATCAGTGAGTCGGAGGACAGGCCCTACGAGCAGTACTTC. Protein product: CAISESEDRPYEQYF.